These T cell receptor beta chains were read from a single sample in a study of T-cell reconstitution after alpha-beta-depleted transplantation in children. TCRdb re-called the PCR reads through MiXCR, storing one row per CDR3 protein. The sample includes a few hundred thousand distinct CDR3 sequences, around 12% of them seen just once. The sequencing here drew on PBMCs from the stem cell graft donor, taken from the stem cell graft. These receptors were collected from a human donor who donated a stem cell graft to a child with combined immunodeficiency. CDR3s include the opening cysteine and the closing phenylalanine or tryptophan. D genes are given only for firm matches. Clone size is given for some rows only: seen once, a few or many times, or a class if the clone is expanded.

TRBD1,TRBJ2-5,TRBV11-2,-,CASSQPMTGGTQYF,TGTGCCAGCAGCCAACCGATGACAGGGGGCACCCAGTACTTC
-,TRBJ2-5,TRBV4-2,-,CAISPEHMQETQYF,TGTGCCATCAGCCCCGAGCACATGCAAGAGACCCAGTACTTC
-,TRBJ2-1,TRBV4-2,-,CASSQVQGKVTEQFF,TGTGCCAGCAGCCAAGTACAGGGAAAGGTCACTGAGCAGTTCTTC
-,TRBJ2-1,TRBV4-2,many,CASSPEQFF,TGTGCCAGCAGCCCGGAGCAGTTCTTC
-,TRBJ2-7,TRBV2,many,CASSETINEQYF,TGTGCCAGCAGTGAAACCATCAACGAGCAGTACTTC
TRBD2,TRBJ2-1,TRBV12-3/TRBV12-4,-,CASSRFASGGANEQFF,TGTGCCAGCAGCCGCTTTGCCAGCGGGGGGGCCAATGAGCAGTTCTTC
TRBD2,TRBJ2-1,TRBV12-3/TRBV12-4,few,CASSPTTSGRGGNEQFF,TGTGCCAGCAGCCCCACGACTAGCGGGAGGGGTGGCAATGAGCAGTTCTTC
TRBD1,TRBJ1-1,TRBV5-1,few,CASSLVRRTGGGTEAFF,TGCGCCAGCAGCTTGGTCAGGAGAACAGGGGGCGGGACTGAAGCTTTCTTT
TRBD1,TRBJ1-1,TRBV5-1,-,CASSGAGTDMNTEAFF,TGCGCCAGCAGCGGAGCCGGGACAGACATGAACACTGAAGCTTTCTTT
-,TRBJ1-5,TRBV12-3/TRBV12-4,-,CASSFQGNGGNQPQHF,TGTGCCAGCAGTTTCCAAGGAAATGGAGGCAATCAGCCCCAGCATTTT
TRBD2,TRBJ2-7,TRBV5-1,few,CASSFSGGLSSYEQYF,TGCGCCAGCAGCTTCAGCGGGGGCCTGAGCTCCTACGAGCAGTACTTC
-,TRBJ1-5,TRBV10-3,few,CAISESATGQPQHF,TGTGCCATCAGTGAGTCGGCAACAGGCCAGCCCCAGCATTTT
TRBD2,TRBJ2-3,TRBV5-1,few,CASSGRPTSGTDTQYF,TGCGCCAGCAGCGGACGGCCGACTAGCGGCACAGATACGCAGTATTTT
-,TRBJ1-5,TRBV12-3/TRBV12-4,-,CASSFDTGNQPQHF,TGTGCCAGCAGTTTCGACACCGGCAATCAGCCCCAGCATTTT
TRBD2,TRBJ2-1,TRBV6-5,many,CASSYSGTSGDTQFF,TGTGCCAGCAGTTACTCAGGGACTAGCGGGGACACACAGTTCTTC
-,TRBJ1-2,TRBV7-2,-,CASSLRGISGGSNF,TGTGCCAGCAGCTTAAGGGGAATTTCTGGGGGTTCCAACTTC
TRBD1,TRBJ1-4,TRBV19,-,CASSRDRAPNEKLFF,TGTGCCAGTAGTCGCGACAGGGCCCCTAATGAAAAACTGTTTTTT
TRBD2,TRBJ2-2,TRBV29-1,-,CSVERGLGTGELFF,TGCAGCGTTGAGCGGGGGTTGGGAACCGGGGAGCTGTTTTTT
-,TRBJ1-1,TRBV6-6,many,CASIGTEAFF,TGTGCCTCGATTGGCACTGAAGCTTTCTTT
-,TRBJ2-1,TRBV12-3/TRBV12-4,many,CASSFSFWNEQFF,TGTGCCAGCAGTTTTAGTTTTTGGAATGAGCAGTTCTTC
-,TRBJ2-3,TRBV9,few,CASTLVEKYTDTQYF,TGTGCCAGCACCCTAGTGGAAAAATACACAGATACGCAGTATTTT
-,TRBJ1-1,TRBV10-3,many,CAISESLGNTEAFF,TGTGCCATCAGTGAGTCGCTCGGGAACACTGAAGCTTTCTTT
-,TRBJ2-7,TRBV12-3/TRBV12-4,many,CASRDGFTYEQYF,TGTGCCAGCAGGGACGGTTTCACCTACGAGCAGTACTTC
TRBD1,TRBJ2-7,TRBV2,few,CASREKTGFAYEQYF,TGTGCCAGCAGGGAGAAGACAGGGTTCGCCTACGAGCAGTACTTC
TRBD2,TRBJ2-1,TRBV24-1,-,CATRGASGGAHNEQFF,TGTGCCACCAGGGGGGCTAGCGGGGGGGCCCACAATGAGCAGTTCTTC
-,TRBJ1-1,TRBV24-1,many,CATSDLNTEAFF,TGTGCCACCAGTGACTTGAACACTGAAGCTTTCTTT
-,TRBJ2-3,TRBV29-1,-,CSVVREDLDTQYF,TGCAGCGTTGTCAGGGAGGATCTTGATACGCAGTATTTT
-,TRBJ2-7,TRBV27,many,CASRGPGPTYEQYF,TGTGCCAGCAGGGGACCCGGACCTACCTACGAGCAGTACTTC
TRBD2,TRBJ2-7,TRBV5-5,many,CASSWRSLAVSSYEQYF,TGTGCCAGCAGCTGGAGATCTCTAGCGGTCAGCTCCTACGAGCAGTACTTC
-,TRBJ1-6,TRBV12-3/TRBV12-4,few,CASTLGLYNSPLHF,TGTGCCAGCACCCTGGGCCTCTATAATTCACCCCTCCACTTT
TRBD2,TRBJ2-7,TRBV6-2/TRBV6-3,few,CASRPTSGGAYEQYF,TGTGCCAGCAGACCTACTAGCGGGGGGGCCTACGAGCAGTACTTC
-,TRBJ1-1,TRBV5-1,-,CASSLAQPMNTEAFF,TGCGCCAGCAGCTTGGCTCAGCCCATGAACACTGAAGCTTTCTTT
-,TRBJ2-5,TRBV4-2,many,CASSKDGRVQETQYF,TGTGCCAGCAGCAAGGACGGACGGGTCCAAGAGACCCAGTACTTC
-,TRBJ2-1,TRBV2,many,CASGGQSSYNEQFF,TGTGCCAGCGGGGGTCAAAGCTCCTACAATGAGCAGTTCTTC
-,TRBJ2-1,TRBV11-2,many,CASSLVGRTLNEQFF,TGTGCCAGCAGCTTAGTGGGGCGCACCTTAAATGAGCAGTTCTTC
TRBD1,TRBJ1-5,TRBV6-2/TRBV6-3,-,CASRKAGTGANQPQHF,TGTGCCAGCAGGAAAGCTGGGACAGGGGCTAATCAGCCCCAGCATTTT
TRBD2,TRBJ2-3,TRBV24-1,many,CATSEGLAGSTDTQYF,TGTGCCACCAGTGAGGGACTAGCGGGATCCACAGATACGCAGTATTTT
TRBD1,TRBJ2-7,TRBV30,-,CACSDRAYEQYF,TGTGCCTGTTCGGACAGGGCGTACGAGCAGTACTTC
-,TRBJ2-7,TRBV7-2,many,CASSQEGQRVQYF,TGTGCCAGCAGCCAAGAGGGCCAGAGGGTGCAGTACTTC
TRBD2,TRBJ2-5,TRBV11-2,few,CASSPGLATYQETQYF,TGTGCCAGCAGCCCCGGACTAGCGACGTACCAAGAGACCCAGTACTTC
-,TRBJ1-2,TRBV5-1,few,CASSWDRTSRGYTF,TGCGCCAGCAGCTGGGATAGGACGTCACGGGGCTACACCTTC
TRBD2,TRBJ2-3,TRBV5-1,-,CASSSGGTLDTQYF,TGCGCCAGCAGCTCGGGGGGGACCCTGGATACGCAGTATTTT
TRBD2,TRBJ2-1,TRBV20-1,few,CSAIWLAGVSFGQFF,TGCAGTGCTATTTGGCTAGCGGGGGTCTCATTTGGGCAGTTCTTC
-,TRBJ1-1,TRBV4-1,-,CASTHFGGGRVTEAFF,TGCGCCAGCACTCATTTTGGCGGGGGGCGCGTAACTGAAGCTTTCTTT
-,TRBJ2-2,TRBV12-3/TRBV12-4,many,CASTQETGELFF,TGTGCCAGCACCCAAGAGACCGGGGAGCTGTTTTTT
-,TRBJ2-3,TRBV6-2/TRBV6-3,-,CASSYNSGATDTQYF,TGTGCCAGCAGTTACAATAGCGGAGCTACAGATACGCAGTATTTT
-,TRBJ2-1,TRBV6-2/TRBV6-3,many,CASSYDVLANSYNEQFF,TGTGCCAGCAGTTACGACGTTCTAGCGAATTCCTACAATGAGCAGTTCTTC
-,TRBJ2-4,TRBV12-3/TRBV12-4,many,CASSPSMLRGIQYF,TGTGCCAGCAGTCCTTCCATGCTAAGGGGCATTCAGTACTTC
-,TRBJ2-7,TRBV4-3,few,CASSQDKNRYEQYF,TGCGCCAGCAGCCAAGATAAGAACCGGTACGAGCAGTACTTC
-,TRBJ2-7,TRBV11-1,many,CASSLRDIGSYEQYF,TGTGCCAGCAGCTTACGGGACATTGGCTCCTACGAGCAGTACTTC
TRBD2,TRBJ2-1,TRBV5-1,-,CASSLWRLAGFPPNEQFF,TGCGCCAGCAGCTTGTGGCGACTAGCGGGATTTCCCCCCAATGAGCAGTTCTTC
-,TRBJ2-2,TRBV12-3/TRBV12-4,many,CASSLAPSQGGAGELFF,TGTGCCAGCAGTTTAGCGCCGAGTCAGGGAGGAGCCGGGGAGCTGTTTTTT
-,TRBJ1-1,TRBV12-3/TRBV12-4,many,CASTTDLNTEAFF,TGTGCCAGCACCACGGACCTGAACACTGAAGCTTTCTTT
-,TRBJ2-3,TRBV27,-,CASSLGASASDTQYF,TGTGCCAGCAGTTTAGGGGCTAGCGCGAGCGATACGCAGTATTTT